This T cell receptor beta chain was sequenced in a study of blood T cell repertoires in COVID-19 (dated by TCRdb to the early 2020s). For the wider study: Samples from collaborators originated in the United States, Italy and Spain and spanned both the acute and convalescent phases of COVID-19. The prospective study material was composed of cDNA or gDNA derived from T cells, B-cell-depleted T cells, or PBMCs. The repertoires were released in a freely available public database intended as a resource for research on the immune response to SARS-CoV-2. Where available, HLA class I and class II types were taken from metadata supplied by the sample provider and were not determined by assay-based typing. Deeply sampled blood TCRbeta repertoires from subjects exposed to, actively infected with, or recovered from COVID-19 were included in the dataset. Sample metadata almost always included a de-identified subject ID, COVID-19 status, age in years and sex. The samples were drawn from the first 160 participants of the ongoing ImmuneRACE study and from about 1,200 subjects provided by 6 global collaborators. Study-level results and caveats: The quantity of clinical and demographic metadata differed by source and by participant and was supplied without curation.

The immunoSEQ Assay, a bias-controlled multiplex PCR, was used to amplify TCRbeta CDR3 regions from genomic DNA. Per the authors' processing: Within the assay, amplification of reference gene primers was used to estimate how many nucleated cells each sample contained. To quantify the absolute abundance of each unique TCRbeta CDR3 rearrangement, sequence reads were collapsed and filtered. For each sample, productive Simpson clonality was calculated by taking the square root of Simpson's diversity index across productive rearrangements. TCRdb holds this immuneACCESS table with in-frame rearrangements only. Some clones are missing; in checked studies, unresolved V genes explain under half, and the rest has no known cause. The DNA gave D and trimming, while V, J and clone size come from that table. The sample contains 200,000 to 250,000 clones, 75% to 85% of them found a single time. The top ten constitute 1.3% of the sample.

One collaborating source in Seattle enrolled patients while the patients were actively infected and followed the patients over time throughout the course of disease. Each collaborating institution followed its own protocols to collect whole blood in K2EDTA tubes. Collaborator samples were shipped for TCRbeta analysis as frozen whole blood, isolated PBMCs, or DNA extracted from either sample type. Ends trimmed: V by 1 base, J by 0 bases; bases unmatched to a gene: 4. For CDR1 and CDR2, the germline V gene (reference sequence) lists MNHNY and SVGAGI. There are 16 amino acids in the CDR3, from cysteine to phenylalanine inclusive. The entry retains the CDR3 DNA only, 48 bases that are in frame from base 1. Of note for this clone: Its binding antigen is unknown. No quality values exist for individual bases; no much larger clone is one base distant.

The sequencing input was peripheral blood. The source is a woman aged 25 to 39 with COVID-19, enrolled during active disease. Here the chain combines TRBV6-6 and TRBJ2-5; TRBD1 lines up with 8 middle nucleotides. The nucleotides are TGTGCCAGCAGTTACTTGGGACAGGCATACCAAGAGACCCAGTACTTC. It translates as CASSYLGQAYQETQYF.